Below, one TCR beta chain is given with its context. Its target is unknown. CDR3 length equals 16 residues. Trimming shortened V by 0 bases and J by 2 bases, and 13 bases separated the two germline ends. The V gene's germline CDR1 is SEHNR and CDR2 FQNEAQ (reference sequence). As for time point: persistent/refractory GD, antithyroid drugs over 5 years with positive TRAb. Isolated PBMC RNA provided the starting material for the TCR library. An endocrinology unit in Xi'an, China, supplied the patients. The data originate from a study of regulatory T cells in long-lasting Graves disease. With iRepertoire HTBI primers and Arm-PCR of CDR3 regions, TCR beta libraries were built. In the authors' methods: From all samples, identification returned some 15 TRBJ and under 75 TRBV segments. TCRdb re-called the multiplex PCR reads through MiXCR, storing one row per CDR3 protein. Clone size and V and J calls follow TCRdb, not the original study. Of a few hundred thousand distinct CDR3 sequences in the sample, 23% are singletons; the top ten hold roughly 26%.

Study-level findings and limits: Persistent Graves' patients showed less TCR diversity than newly diagnosed patients showed. Relative to new patients (roughly 980), persistent patients exhibited greater sharing of public clonotypes (about 3,000).

This receptor was identified in a female donor with Graves disease. Sequenced material: peripheral blood mononuclear cells (PBMCs), taken when the disease was refractory, from a patient treated with antithyroid drugs. This chain connects TRBV7-9 to TRBJ1-1; possibly TRBD1 for D (6 bases). CDR3 nucleotides: TGTGCCAGCAGCTTAGCTCGGGACACCCCCAACACTGAAGCTTTCTTT. Its translation: CASSLARDTPNTEAFF. The whole variable domain, filled in from reference TRBV7-9 and TRBJ1-1, reads DTGVSQNPRHKITKRGQNVTFRCDPISEHNRLYWYRQTLGQGPEFLTYFQNEAQLEKSRLLSDRFSAERPKGSFSTLEIQRTEQGDSAMYLCASSLARDTPNTEAFFGQGTRLTVV.